This entry lists 19 T cell receptor beta chains sequenced from one sample in a study of T cell repertoires in ileal Crohn's disease (dated by TCRdb to between 2017 and 2020). Preparation of the library involved the immunoSEQ multiplex PCR assay. TCRdb provides this immuneACCESS table in a form limited to in-frame rearrangements. Some clones are lacking; in checked studies, under half of them reflect an unresolved V gene, and why the rest are absent is not known. Here the sample has roughly 2,400 clones; more than 65% occur a single time. 36% of the sample comes from the top ten. The sample's time point label is to be understood as: neoterminal ileum biopsy at postoperative endoscopy, about 6 months after surgery. The sequenced sample consisted of ileal tissue. The receptors come from an adult with Crohn's disease.

The rearrangement joins TRBV5-6 to TRBJ1-5; D remains ambiguous. V was clipped by 5 bases and J by 1 base, with 13 bases between them. The germline V gene has CDR1 SGHDT and CDR2 YYEEEE. The CDR3 extends over 15 amino acids. In nucleotides, the CDR3 is TGTGCCAGCAGTCTTACACGGGGAAGCAATCAGCCCCAGCATTTT. This sequence encodes CASSLTRGSNQPQHF.

This clone is termed large. The chain has TRBV15 and TRBJ2-3; D gene uncertain. The germline V and J ends were trimmed by 6 bases and 1 base, with 8 bases remaining between them. Germline V gene lookup returns CDR1 LNHNV and CDR2 YYDKDF (reference sequence). The CDR3 is made up of 13 amino acids. Here the CDR3 reads CATRGARTDTQYF. DNA for the CDR3: TGTGCCACCAGGGGCGCACGCACAGATACGCAGTATTTT.

This chain uses TRBV28 with TRBJ2-5; TRBD2 agrees at 7 bases. The J call is doubtful: the DNA matches TRBJ2-7 better. Germline values: CDR1 MDHEN, CDR2 SYDVKM. The CDR3 length is 15 residues. This CDR3 reads CASSELLALSYEQYF. The CDR3 bases are TGTGCCAGCAGTGAATTACTAGCGCTCTCCTACGAGCAGTACTTC.

This chain joins TRBV18 and TRBJ1-4, with 10 nucleotides matching TRBD1. The germline V gene has CDR1 KGHSH and CDR2 LQKENI. CDR3 length: 12 amino acids. J was trimmed by 11 bases and V by 6 bases; bases with no gene match: 3. DNA for the CDR3: TGTGCCAGCTCGGGACAGGGGACGAAACTGTTTTTT. Its protein is CASSGQGTKLFF. The whole variable domain, remainder taken from reference TRBV18 and TRBJ1-4, is NAGVMQNPRHLVRRRGQEARLRCSPMKGHSHVYWYRQLPEEGLKFMVYLQKENIIDESGMPKERFSAEFPKEGPSILRIQQVVRGDSAAYFCASSGQGTKLFFGSGTQLSVL.

V is TRBV30 and J is TRBJ2-3; TRBD2 aligns across 11 bases. J gave up 6 bases and V 0 bases, and 8 bases lay outside the gene matches. The CDR3 has 16 amino acids. The germline CDR1 and CDR2 sequences are GTSNPN and SVGIG (reference sequence). The chain's CDR3 is CAWSVFSGGATDTQYF. DNA of the CDR3: TGTGCCTGGAGTGTATTTAGCGGGGGGGCCACGGATACGCAGTATTTT.

This CDR3 is CASTGTGVEQYF. Here the CDR3 DNA reads TGTGCCAGCACCGGGACAGGGGTCGAGCAGTACTTC. The V gene is TRBV6-5, the J gene TRBJ2-7; 10 bases are a match to TRBD1. Per the germline V gene, CDR1 is MNHEY and CDR2 is SVGAGI. The CDR3 sequence is 12 residues long. Trimming at V came to 7 bases and at J to 6 bases, leaving 3 bases not matched to a gene.

V usage is TRBV30 and J usage is TRBJ2-5, with 8 bases fitting TRBD2. The J call may be incorrect, as the DNA end agrees better with TRBJ2-7. CDR1 GTSNPN and CDR2 SVGIG come from the germline V gene (reference sequence). CDR3 size: 14 residues. The CDR3 coding sequence is TGTGCCTGGAGTGTCGGGGGGGGACACTACGAGCAGTACTTC. It encodes CAWSVGGGHYEQYF.

The rearrangement links TRBV5-1 to TRBJ2-5; a possible D gene is TRBD1 (5 bases). Between the trimmed V and J ends, which lost 4 bases and 1 base, there was a span of 11 bases. This CDR3 contains 14 residues. Germline values: CDR1 SGHRS, CDR2 YFSETQ. The chain's CDR3 is CASSPDSTQETQYF. The CDR3 DNA reads as TGCGCCAGCAGCCCAGACAGCACCCAAGAGACCCAGTACTTC.

This clone was observed once. The chain is built from TRBV28 and TRBJ2-2, with D possibly being TRBD2 (5 bases). CDR3 length equals 16 residues. Germline values: CDR1 MDHEN, CDR2 SYDVKM. V was clipped by 1 base and J by 1 base, with 10 bases between them. The CDR3: CASSLFVRENTGELFF. In nucleotides, the CDR3 is TGTGCCAGCAGTTTATTTGTCCGGGAGAACACCGGGGAGCTGTTTTTT.

The chain has TRBV2 and TRBJ2-3; no definite D call. Germline CDR1 and CDR2: SNHLY and FYNNEI. V lost 1 base, J lost 2 bases, and 7 bases lay in between. CDR3 length: 14 residues. The CDR3 protein is CASSEELLTDTQYF. CDR3 DNA: TGTGCCAGCAGTGAAGAACTGCTCACAGATACGCAGTATTTT.

This chain connects TRBV13 to TRBJ2-6; D not resolved. The germline CDR1 and CDR2 sequences are PRHDT and FYEKMQ (reference sequence). Trimming took 5 bases from V and 0 from J, leaving 11 bases between them. This CDR3 is 16 amino acids long. For the CDR3, the DNA is TGTGCCAGCAGCCCAAACAGCTTCTCTGGGGCCAACGTCCTGACTTTC. This encodes CASSPNSFSGANVLTF.

This chain uses TRBV13 with TRBJ2-2, with D possibly TRBD1 on 7 matching bases. Trimming removed 4 bases from V and 5 bases from J, with 17 bases in between. Germline CDR1 PRHDT, CDR2 FYEKMQ (reference sequence). The CDR3 sequence is 16 residues long. This CDR3 is CASSSYGGGRTGELFF. The CDR3 DNA follows: TGTGCCAGCAGCTCCTATGGAGGGGGCAGGACCGGGGAGCTGTTTTTT.

The rearrangement joins TRBV7-8 to TRBJ2-2; TRBD1 might be the D (6 bases). The V end was cut by 3 bases, the J end by 11 bases, with 22 bases between. This CDR3 region has 16 residues. The germline V gene encodes CDR1 SGHVS and CDR2 FQNEAQ. The CDR3 nucleotides are TGTGCCAGCAGCTTCTTTAGACAGGACCCACTGAGTGAGCTGTTTTTT. This encodes CASSFFRQDPLSELFF.

The J gene is TRBJ2-1, the V gene TRBV7-2, with D tentatively TRBD2 (5 bases). Germline CDR1 and CDR2: SGHTA and FQGNSA. V lost 3 bases and J 7 bases, leaving 10 bases between the germline ends. This CDR3 contains 13 residues. The CDR3 DNA is TGTGCCAGCAGCTTGCGGACGGGGAATGAGCAGTTCTTC. It yields the protein CASSLRTGNEQFF. Full variable domain (rest looked up from reference TRBV7-2 and TRBJ2-1): GAGVSQSPSNKVTEKGKDVELRCDPISGHTALYWYRQSLGQGLEFLIYFQGNSAPDKSGLPSDRFSAERTGGSVSTLTIQRTQQEDSAVYLCASSLRTGNEQFFGPGTRLTVL.

The chain has TRBV7-6 and TRBJ2-7; TRBD1 matches at 7 bases. CDR3 length: 13 amino acids. V lost 2 bases and J lost 4; bases outside the gene matches: 2. Germline V gene data show CDR1 as SGHVS and CDR2 as FNYEAQ. The CDR3 DNA is TGTGCCAGCAGCTTAACGACAGGGTACGAGCAGTACTTC. Protein: CASSLTTGYEQYF.

The CDR3: CASSQIRHEPQHF. The CDR3 region has the DNA TGTGCCAGCAGTCAAATCAGGCACGAGCCCCAGCATTTT. This chain uses TRBV27 with TRBJ1-5, with D unresolved. This CDR3 comprises 13 residues. Germline-derived CDR1 and CDR2 are MNHEY and SMNVEV (reference sequence). Deletions cut 5 bases from V and 8 bases from J, with 13 bases between.

This chain links TRBV14 with TRBJ2-7; 8 nucleotides line up with TRBD2. V lost 3 bases to trimming and J lost 4 bases; unmatched junction nucleotides: 8. The germline CDR1 and CDR2 sequences are SGHDN and FVKESK. CDR3 length: 15 residues. The CDR3 region is CASSHGRGGFYEQYF. The DNA of the CDR3 is TGTGCCAGCAGCCACGGGAGGGGGGGATTTTACGAGCAGTACTTC.

This clone was observed once. V gene TRBV10-3 combines with J gene TRBJ1-1, with D perhaps matching TRBD1 (5 bases). Germline V lookup: CDR1 ENHRY, CDR2 SYGVKD. V was clipped by 4 bases and J by 2 bases, with 17 bases between them. The CDR3 contains 16 residues. The CDR3 DNA reads as TGTGCCATCAGTGCCACAGGTTCGGAGCCTAACACTGAAGCTTTCTTT. This codes for CAISATGSEPNTEAFF.

This clone appeared a single time. This chain links TRBV2 with TRBJ1-3; 8 nucleotides line up with TRBD1. From germline, CDR1 is SNHLY and CDR2 FYNNEI. This CDR3 contains 15 residues. J gave up 6 bases and V 6 bases, and 10 bases lay outside the gene matches. In DNA form, the CDR3 reads TGTGCCAGCAGAGCAGGACAGGGCATAGAAAACACCATATATTTT. Its protein is CASRAGQGIENTIYF.